A selection of T cell receptor beta chains follows, all from one sample in a study of T cell repertoires in cytomegalovirus infection. TCRdb re-called the reads with MiXCR, one entry per CDR3 protein. The sample includes about 190,000 distinct CDR3 sequences, roughly 9% of them seen just once. Sample: PBMCs. Source of these receptors: a human donor in good health (CMV status not recorded). Some clones in this sample may be carry-over from other donors' samples. Each CDR3 is given with its conserved first and last residue. Fields, in order: D gene, V gene, clone size, J gene, CDR3 protein, CDR3 DNA. D genes are given only for firm matches. Part of the rows lack a size; the others show once, few, many or a class for expanded clones.

.	TRBV14	.	TRBJ1-3	CASSGTAANTIYF	TGTGCCAGCAGCGGGACTGCTGCCAACACCATATATTTT
.	TRBV9	.	TRBJ2-3	CASSVMGSTDTQYF	TGTGCCAGCAGCGTCATGGGATCCACAGATACGCAGTATTTT
.	TRBV20-1	many	TRBJ2-7	CSSPLGSYEQYF	TGCAGTTCCCCCCTGGGCTCCTACGAGCAGTACTTC
.	TRBV6-1	many	TRBJ2-7	CASSEPIPDHEQYF	TGTGCCAGCAGTGAACCCATCCCGGACCACGAGCAGTACTTC
.	TRBV4-1	many	TRBJ1-6	CASSQIKGYGAVDF	TGCGCCAGCAGCCAAATAAAAGGATACGGTGCTGTGGACTTT
TRBD1	TRBV15	few	TRBJ2-1	CATSRGRQGNYNEQFF	TGTGCCACCAGCAGAGGCCGACAGGGGAATTACAATGAGCAGTTCTTC
.	TRBV7-2	many	TRBJ2-7	CASSLDGSLDEQYF	TGTGCCAGCAGCTTGGACGGGAGCCTGGATGAGCAGTACTTC
TRBD1	TRBV29-1	few	TRBJ1-5	CSVAASGGLQPQHF	TGCAGCGTGGCGGCCTCAGGGGGCTTGCAGCCCCAGCATTTT
TRBD2	TRBV7-9	many	TRBJ2-3	CAGSASGSTDTQYF	TGTGCCGGGTCCGCTAGCGGATCCACAGATACGCAGTATTTT
.	TRBV28	few	TRBJ2-7	CASSMPGGSEQYF	TGTGCCAGCAGTATGCCGGGTGGCTCCGAGCAGTACTTC
TRBD2	TRBV11-2	many	TRBJ2-7	CASSLMSGGSYEQYF	TGTGCCAGCAGCTTAATGAGCGGGGGATCCTACGAGCAGTACTTC